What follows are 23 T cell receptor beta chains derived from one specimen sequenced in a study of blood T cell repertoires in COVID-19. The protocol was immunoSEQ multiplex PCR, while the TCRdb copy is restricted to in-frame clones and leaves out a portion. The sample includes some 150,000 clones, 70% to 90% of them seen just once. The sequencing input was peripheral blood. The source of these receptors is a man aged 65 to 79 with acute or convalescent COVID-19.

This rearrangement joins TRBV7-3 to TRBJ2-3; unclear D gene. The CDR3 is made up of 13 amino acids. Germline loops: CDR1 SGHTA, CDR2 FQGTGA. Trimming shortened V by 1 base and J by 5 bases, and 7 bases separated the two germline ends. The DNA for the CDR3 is TGTGCCAGCAGCTTAATTAGAGAAGATACGCAGTATTTT. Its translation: CASSLIREDTQYF.

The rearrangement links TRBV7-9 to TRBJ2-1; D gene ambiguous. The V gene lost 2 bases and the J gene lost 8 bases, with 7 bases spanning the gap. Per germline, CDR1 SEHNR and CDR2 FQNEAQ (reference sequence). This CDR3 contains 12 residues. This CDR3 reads CASSLLGDEQFF. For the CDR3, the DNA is TGTGCCAGCAGCTTATTGGGCGATGAGCAGTTCTTC.

The CDR3 loop is CATSDPGLGISETQYF. Written as DNA, the CDR3 is TGTGCCACCAGTGACCCGGGACTAGGTATTTCAGAGACCCAGTACTTC. The chain uses TRBV24-1 and TRBJ2-5; TRBD2 matches at 8 bases. The junction had 10 bases not matched to a gene; V was cut back by 4 bases and J by 4 bases. Germline-derived CDR1 and CDR2 are KGHDR and SFDVKD. CDR3 length: 16 amino acids.

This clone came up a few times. CDR3 sequence reads: CATSRRWWTSGANTGELFF. The CDR3, as DNA: TGTGCCACCAGCAGGAGATGGTGGACTAGCGGAGCGAACACCGGGGAGCTGTTTTTT. The rearrangement joins TRBV15 to TRBJ2-2; TRBD2 agrees at 10 bases. The CDR3 has 19 residues. From germline, CDR1 is LNHNV and CDR2 YYDKDF (reference sequence). Trimming removed 3 bases from V and 0 bases from J; junction bases left unmatched: 10.

The CDR3 protein is CASSFTLIDEQFF. For the CDR3, the DNA is TGTGCCAGCAGCTTTACCTTGATAGATGAGCAGTTCTTC. This chain links TRBV7-3 with TRBJ2-1, with D unresolved. Looked up from germline, CDR1 is SGHTA and CDR2 is FQGTGA. V gave up 3 bases and J gave up 8 bases, with 11 bases separating them. The CDR3 loop spans 13 amino acids.

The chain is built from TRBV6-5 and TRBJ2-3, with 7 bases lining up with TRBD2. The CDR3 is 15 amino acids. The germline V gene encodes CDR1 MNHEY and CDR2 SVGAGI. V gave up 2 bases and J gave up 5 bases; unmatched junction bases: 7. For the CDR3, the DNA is TGTGCCAGCAGTTACCGACTAGCATCGGGAGATACGCAGTATTTT. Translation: CASSYRLASGDTQYF.

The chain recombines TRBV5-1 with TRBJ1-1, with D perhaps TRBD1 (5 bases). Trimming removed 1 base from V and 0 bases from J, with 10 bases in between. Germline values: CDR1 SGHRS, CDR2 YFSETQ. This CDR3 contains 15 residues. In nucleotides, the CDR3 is TGCGCCAGCAGCTTGCTCACAGGTTTGAACACTGAAGCTTTCTTT. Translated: CASSLLTGLNTEAFF.

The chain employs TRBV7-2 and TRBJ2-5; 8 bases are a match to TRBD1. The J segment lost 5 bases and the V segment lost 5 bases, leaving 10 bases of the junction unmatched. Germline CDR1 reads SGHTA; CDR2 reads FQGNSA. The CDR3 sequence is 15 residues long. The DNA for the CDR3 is TGTGCCAGCAGCCGCGGGACAGGTGCCCCGGAGACCCAGTACTTC. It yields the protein CASSRGTGAPETQYF.

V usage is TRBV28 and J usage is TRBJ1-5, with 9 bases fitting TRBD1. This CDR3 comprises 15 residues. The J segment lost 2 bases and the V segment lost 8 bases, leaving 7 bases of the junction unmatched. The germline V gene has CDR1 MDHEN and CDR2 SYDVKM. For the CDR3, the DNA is TGTGCCAGCCAGACAGGGGGTGCTGGCAATCAGCCCCAGCATTTT. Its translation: CASQTGGAGNQPQHF.

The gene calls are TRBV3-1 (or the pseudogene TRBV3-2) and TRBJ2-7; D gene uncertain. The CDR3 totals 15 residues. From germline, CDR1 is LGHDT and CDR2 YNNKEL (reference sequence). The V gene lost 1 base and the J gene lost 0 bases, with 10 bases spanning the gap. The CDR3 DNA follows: TGTGCCAGCAGCCAAGGACAACCCAGCTCCTACGAGCAGTACTTC. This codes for CASSQGQPSSYEQYF.

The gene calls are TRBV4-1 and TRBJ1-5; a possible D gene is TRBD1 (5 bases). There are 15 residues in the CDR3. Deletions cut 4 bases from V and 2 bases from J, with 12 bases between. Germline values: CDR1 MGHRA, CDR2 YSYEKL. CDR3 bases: TGCGCCAGCAGCCCTTCCCAGACAGGCAATCAGCCCCAGCATTTT. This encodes CASSPSQTGNQPQHF.

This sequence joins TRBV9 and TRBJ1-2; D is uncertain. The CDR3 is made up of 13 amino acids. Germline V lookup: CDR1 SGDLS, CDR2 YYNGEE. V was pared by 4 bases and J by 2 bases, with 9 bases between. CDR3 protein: CASSKAGNYGYTF. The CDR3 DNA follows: TGTGCCAGCAGCAAAGCGGGAAACTATGGCTACACCTTC.

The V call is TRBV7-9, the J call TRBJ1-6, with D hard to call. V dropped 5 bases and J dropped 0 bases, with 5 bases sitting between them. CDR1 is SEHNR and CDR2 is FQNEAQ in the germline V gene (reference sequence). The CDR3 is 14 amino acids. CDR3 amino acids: CASSLSSYNSPLHF. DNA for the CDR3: TGTGCCAGCAGCCTTAGCTCCTATAATTCACCCCTCCACTTT. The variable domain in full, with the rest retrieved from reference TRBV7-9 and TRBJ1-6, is DTGVSQNPRHKITKRGQNVTFRCDPISEHNRLYWYRQTLGQGPEFLTYFQNEAQLEKSRLLSDRFSAERPKGSFSTLEIQRTEQGDSAMYLCASSLSSYNSPLHFGNGTRLTVT.

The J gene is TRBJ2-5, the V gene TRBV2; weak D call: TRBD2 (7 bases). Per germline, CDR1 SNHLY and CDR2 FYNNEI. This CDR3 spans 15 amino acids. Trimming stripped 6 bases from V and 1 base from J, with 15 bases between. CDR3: CASSGGPASQETQYF. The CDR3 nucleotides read TGTGCCAGCAGCGGGGGGCCGGCAAGCCAAGAGACCCAGTACTTC.

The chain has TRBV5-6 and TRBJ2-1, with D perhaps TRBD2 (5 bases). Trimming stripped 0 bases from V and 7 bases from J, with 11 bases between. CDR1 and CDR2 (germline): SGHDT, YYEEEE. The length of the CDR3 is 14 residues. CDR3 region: CASSLGVSVNEQFF. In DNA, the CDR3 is TGTGCCAGCAGCTTGGGGGTTAGCGTAAATGAGCAGTTCTTC.

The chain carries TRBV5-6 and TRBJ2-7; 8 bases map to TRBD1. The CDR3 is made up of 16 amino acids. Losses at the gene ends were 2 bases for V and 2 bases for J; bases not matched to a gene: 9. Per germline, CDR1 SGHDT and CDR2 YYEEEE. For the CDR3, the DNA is TGTGCCAGCAGCTTCTATTCCGGGACAGGAACCTACGAGCAGTACTTC. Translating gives CASSFYSGTGTYEQYF.

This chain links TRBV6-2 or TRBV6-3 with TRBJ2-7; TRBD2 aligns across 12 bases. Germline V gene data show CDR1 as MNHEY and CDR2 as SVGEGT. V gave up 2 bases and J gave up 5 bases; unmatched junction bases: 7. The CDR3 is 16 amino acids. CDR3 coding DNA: TGTGCCAGCAGTTACCCTAGCGGGAGGGCAACAGACGAGCAGTACTTC. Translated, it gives CASSYPSGRATDEQYF.

CDR3 sequence reads: CASSYRGGVYNEQFF. In DNA form, the CDR3 reads TGTGCCAGCAGTTACAGGGGAGGGGTATACAATGAGCAGTTCTTC. The rearrangement uses TRBV6-5 and TRBJ2-1, with TRBD2 matching over 7 bases. This CDR3 is built from 15 residues. CDR1 is MNHEY and CDR2 is SVGAGI in the germline V gene. Trimming at V came to 2 bases and at J to 4 bases, leaving 5 bases not matched to a gene.

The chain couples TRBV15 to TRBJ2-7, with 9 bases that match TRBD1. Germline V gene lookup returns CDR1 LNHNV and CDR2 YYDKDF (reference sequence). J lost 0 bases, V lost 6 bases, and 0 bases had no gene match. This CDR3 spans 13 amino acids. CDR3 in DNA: TGTGCCACCAGGGACAGGGGCTCCTACGAGCAGTACTTC. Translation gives CATRDRGSYEQYF. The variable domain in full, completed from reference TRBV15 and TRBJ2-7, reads DAMVIQNPRYQVTQFGKPVTLSCSQTLNHNVMYWYQQKSSQAPKLLFHYYDKDFNNEADTPDNFQSRRPNTSFCFLDIRSPGLGDTAMYLCATRDRGSYEQYFGPGTRLTVT.

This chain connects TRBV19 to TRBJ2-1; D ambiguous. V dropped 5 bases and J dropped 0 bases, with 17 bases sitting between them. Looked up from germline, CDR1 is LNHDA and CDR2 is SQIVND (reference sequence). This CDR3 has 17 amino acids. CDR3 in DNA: TGTGCCAGTAGTCTCCTCCCGGGTCCGAGCTCCTACAATGAGCAGTTCTTC. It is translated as CASSLLPGPSSYNEQFF.

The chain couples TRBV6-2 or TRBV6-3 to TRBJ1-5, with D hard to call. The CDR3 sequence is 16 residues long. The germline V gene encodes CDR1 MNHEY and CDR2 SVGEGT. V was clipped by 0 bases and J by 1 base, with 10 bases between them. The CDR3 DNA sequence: TGTGCCAGCAGTTACTCTCGGAGAGGGAGCAATCAGCCCCAGCATTTT. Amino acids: CASSYSRRGSNQPQHF.

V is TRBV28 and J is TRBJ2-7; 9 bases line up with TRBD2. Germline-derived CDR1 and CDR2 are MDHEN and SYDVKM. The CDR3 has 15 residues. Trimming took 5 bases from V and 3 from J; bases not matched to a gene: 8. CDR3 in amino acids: CASSARLAAGYEQYF. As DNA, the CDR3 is TGTGCCAGCAGTGCCCGACTAGCGGCAGGCTACGAGCAGTACTTC.

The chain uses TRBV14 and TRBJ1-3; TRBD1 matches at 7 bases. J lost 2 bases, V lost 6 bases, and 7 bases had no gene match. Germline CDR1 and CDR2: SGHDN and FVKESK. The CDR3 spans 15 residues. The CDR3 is CASRLQGTTGNTIYF. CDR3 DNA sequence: TGTGCCAGCAGACTACAGGGGACAACTGGAAACACCATATATTTT.